The present T cell receptor (beta chain) was sequenced within a study of cytomegalovirus exposure and HLA in healthy donors. The CDR3 extends over 15 amino acids. Deletions cut 7 bases from V and 0 bases from J, with 14 bases between. Germline CDR1 and CDR2: SNHLY and FYNNEI. The PCR employed 60 Vbeta primers together with 13 Jbeta primers. TCRdb keeps only in-frame clones here, not all; method: immunoSEQ multiplex PCR. The data show fewer than 140,000 clones, around 82% seen once. The sequence came from a man in his forties or fifties in good health and CMV-seronegative. The chain recombines TRBV2 with TRBJ2-3; D might be TRBD2 (5 bases). Specimen: PBMCs. CDR3 loop: CASTFRAVSTDTQYF. The CDR3 DNA is TGTGCCAGCACCTTCAGAGCGGTTAGCACAGATACGCAGTATTTT.